These 6 T cell receptor beta chains were all obtained from the same sample, sequenced in a study of human T cells and chemical hapten exposure. Stated time point: patch test 1, 2 weeks after DPC sensitization. Treatment of the sample: therapeutic diphenylcyclopropenone sensitization with weekly scalp DPC. TCRdb re-called the RACE reads through MiXCR, storing one row per CDR3 protein. The data contain 150,000 or so distinct CDR3 sequences, 14% of them singletons. The source was whole blood, collected in connection with sensitization to the hapten diphenylcyclopropenone (DPC). The receptors derive from a woman aged 25 to 39 with alopecia areata. Some clones in this sample may be carry-over from other donors' samples.

The sample holds a few counts of this clonotype. V is TRBV27 and J is TRBJ1-6; D gene uncertain. V was shortened by 6 bases and J by 9 bases, with 12 bases between the two germline ends. Germline V gene data show CDR1 as MNHEY and CDR2 as SMNVEV (reference sequence). The CDR3 runs to 13 residues. The CDR3 DNA reads TGTGCCAGCAGCCAGTCCGGGTTTTCACCCCTCCACTTT. Amino acid sequence: CASSQSGFSPLHF.

The rearrangement links TRBV4-3 to TRBJ1-4, with D unresolved. V lost 3 bases and J lost 3, with 11 bases in between. Germline loops: CDR1 LGHNA, CDR2 YSLEER. CDR3 size: 15 residues. CDR3 sequence: CASSQAGRANEKLFF. The CDR3 region has the DNA TGCGCCAGCAGCCAGGCGGGTCGGGCTAATGAAAAACTGTTTTTT.

The chain carries TRBV11-2 and TRBJ2-5; TRBD1 aligns across 10 bases. V trimming: 5 bases; J trimming: 4 bases; junction bases outside the gene matches: 10. The CDR3 totals 16 residues. Germline loops: CDR1 SGHAT, CDR2 FQNNGV. CDR3 sequence: CASSRTGTGVTETQYF. For the CDR3, the DNA is TGTGCCAGCAGCCGCACCGGGACAGGGGTAACAGAGACCCAGTACTTC. Complete variable domain (other parts from reference TRBV11-2 and TRBJ2-5): EAGVAQSPRYKIIEKRQSVAFWCNPISGHATLYWYQQILGQGPKLLIQFQNNGVVDDSQLPKDRFSAERLKGVDSTLKIQPAKLEDSAVYLCASSRTGTGVTETQYFGPGTRLLVL.

This clonotype was seen a handful of times. The V gene is TRBV27, the J gene TRBJ1-4, with 7 bases matching TRBD1. The V segment lost 7 bases and the J segment 8 bases; nucleotides outside the gene matches: 13. The CDR3 consists of 15 residues. The germline CDR1 and CDR2 sequences are MNHEY and SMNVEV (reference sequence). Written as DNA, the CDR3 is TGTGCCAGCACCCTAAAGGGGGCGGGAGGAGAAAAACTGTTTTTT. Protein sequence: CASTLKGAGGEKLFF.

This clonotype was detected a few times. The chain links TRBV19 to TRBJ1-4; tentatively, D is TRBD1 (6 bases). The ends were cut back, 3 bases at V and 7 bases at J, with 9 bases in the middle. Looked up from germline, CDR1 is LNHDA and CDR2 is SQIVND (reference sequence). The CDR3 extends over 13 amino acids. CDR3 DNA sequence: TGTGCCAGTAGTATTACGGGGGCTGAAAAACTGTTTTTT. Its translation: CASSITGAEKLFF.

The table lists this clonotype with a few counts. The chain uses TRBV7-9 and TRBJ2-5, with D possibly matching TRBD2 (5 bases). V lost 3 bases to trimming and J lost 4 bases, with 9 bases between them. The CDR3 length is 13 residues. The germline CDR1 and CDR2 sequences are SEHNR and FQNEAQ (reference sequence). CDR3 sequence reads: CASSFVGAETQYF. In DNA, the CDR3 is TGTGCCAGCAGCTTTGTGGGAGCAGAGACCCAGTACTTC.